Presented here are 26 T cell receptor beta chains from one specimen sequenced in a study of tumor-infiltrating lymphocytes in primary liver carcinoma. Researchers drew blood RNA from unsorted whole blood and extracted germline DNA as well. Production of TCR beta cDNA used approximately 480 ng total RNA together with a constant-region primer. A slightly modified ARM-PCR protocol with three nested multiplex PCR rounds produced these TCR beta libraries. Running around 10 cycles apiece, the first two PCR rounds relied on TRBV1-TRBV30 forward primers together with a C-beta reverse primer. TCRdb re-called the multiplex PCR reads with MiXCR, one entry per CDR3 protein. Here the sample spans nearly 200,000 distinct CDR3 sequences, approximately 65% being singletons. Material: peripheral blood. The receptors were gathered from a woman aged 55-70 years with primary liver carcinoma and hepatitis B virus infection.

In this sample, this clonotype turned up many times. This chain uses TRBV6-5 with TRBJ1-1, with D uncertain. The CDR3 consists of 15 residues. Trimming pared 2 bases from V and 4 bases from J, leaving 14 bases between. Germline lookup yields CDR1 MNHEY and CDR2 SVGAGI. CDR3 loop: CASSYGLGGGTEAFF. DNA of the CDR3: TGTGCCAGCAGTTACGGGTTGGGTGGAGGCACTGAAGCTTTCTTT.

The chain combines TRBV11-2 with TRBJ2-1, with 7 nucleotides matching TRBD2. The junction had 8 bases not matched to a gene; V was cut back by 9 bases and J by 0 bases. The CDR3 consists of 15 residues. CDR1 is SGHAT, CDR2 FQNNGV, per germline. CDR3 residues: CASSLLADSYNEQFF. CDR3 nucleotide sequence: TGTGCCAGTAGTCTCCTAGCGGACTCCTACAATGAGCAGTTCTTC.

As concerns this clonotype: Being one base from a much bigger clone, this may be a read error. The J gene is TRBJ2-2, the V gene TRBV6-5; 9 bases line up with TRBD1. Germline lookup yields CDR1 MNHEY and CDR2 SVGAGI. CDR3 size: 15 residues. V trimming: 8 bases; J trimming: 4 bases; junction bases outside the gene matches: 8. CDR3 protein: CASGDRGSSTGELFF. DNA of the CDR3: TGTGCCAGCGGTGACAGGGGGTCTTCCACCGGGGAGCTGTTTTTT.

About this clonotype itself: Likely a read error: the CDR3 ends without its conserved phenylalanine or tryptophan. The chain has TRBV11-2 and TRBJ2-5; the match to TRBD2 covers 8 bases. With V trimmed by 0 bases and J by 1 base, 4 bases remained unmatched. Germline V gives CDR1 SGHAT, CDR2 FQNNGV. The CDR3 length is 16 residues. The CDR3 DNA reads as TGTGCCAGCAGCTTAGATAGCGGGACGACCCAAGAGACCCAGTACCTC. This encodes CASSLDSGTTQETQYL.

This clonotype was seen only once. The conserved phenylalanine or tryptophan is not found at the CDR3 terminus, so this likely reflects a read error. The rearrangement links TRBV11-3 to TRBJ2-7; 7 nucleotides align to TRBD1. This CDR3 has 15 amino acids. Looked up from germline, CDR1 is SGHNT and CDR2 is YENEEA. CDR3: CASILVGTANYEQYL. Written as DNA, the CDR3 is TGTGCCAGCATCTTAGTTGGGACAGCCAACTACGAGCAGTACTTA.

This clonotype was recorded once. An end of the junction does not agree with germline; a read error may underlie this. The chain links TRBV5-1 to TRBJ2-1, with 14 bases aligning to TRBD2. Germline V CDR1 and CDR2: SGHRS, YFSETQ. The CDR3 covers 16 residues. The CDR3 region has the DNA TGCGCCAACAGCTTAACTGGACTAGCGGGAGGCTATGAGCAGTTCTTC. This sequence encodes CANSLTGLAGGYEQFF.

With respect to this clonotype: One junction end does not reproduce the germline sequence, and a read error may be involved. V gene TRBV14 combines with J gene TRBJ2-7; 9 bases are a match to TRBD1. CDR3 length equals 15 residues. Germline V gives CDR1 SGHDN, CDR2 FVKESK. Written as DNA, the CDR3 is TGTGTCAGCAGCCCAGGGGGGACAGGGTACGACGAGCAGTACTTC. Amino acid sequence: CVSSPGGTGYDEQYF.

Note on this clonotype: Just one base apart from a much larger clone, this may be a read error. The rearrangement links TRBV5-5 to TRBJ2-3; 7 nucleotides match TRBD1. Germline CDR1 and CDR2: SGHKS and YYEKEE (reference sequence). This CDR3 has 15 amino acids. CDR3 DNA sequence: TGTACCAGCAGCCCTCAGGGACAGATAACAGATACGCAGTATTTT. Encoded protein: CTSSPQGQITDTQYF.

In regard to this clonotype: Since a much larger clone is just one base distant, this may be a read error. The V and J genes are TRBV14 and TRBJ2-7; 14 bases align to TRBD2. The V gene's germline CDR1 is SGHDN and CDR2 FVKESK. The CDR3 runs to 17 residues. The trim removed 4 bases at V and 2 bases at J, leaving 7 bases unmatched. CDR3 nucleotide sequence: TGTGCCAGCAGCCCGACGAAGGGACTAGCGGGAGCCTACGAGCAGTACTTC. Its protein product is CASSPTKGLAGAYEQYF.

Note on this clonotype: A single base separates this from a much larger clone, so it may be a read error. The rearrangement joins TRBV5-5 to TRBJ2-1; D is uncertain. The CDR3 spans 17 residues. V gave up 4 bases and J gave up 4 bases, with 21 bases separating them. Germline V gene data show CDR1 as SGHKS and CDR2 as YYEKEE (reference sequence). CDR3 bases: TGTGCCAGCAGCCGCTCGAGGTCGGGTGGCCCTTACAATGAGCAGTTCTTC. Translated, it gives CASSRSRSGGPYNEQFF.

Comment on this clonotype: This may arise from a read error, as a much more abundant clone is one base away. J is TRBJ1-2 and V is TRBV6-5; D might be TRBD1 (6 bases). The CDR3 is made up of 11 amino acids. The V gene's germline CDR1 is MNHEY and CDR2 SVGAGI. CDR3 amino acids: CVSGRGHGYTF. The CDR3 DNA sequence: TGTGTCAGCGGCAGGGGCCATGGCTACACCTTC.

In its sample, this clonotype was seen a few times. The CDR3 sequence is CASSNGDRVTNEQFF. The CDR3 DNA follows: TGCGCCAGCAGCAATGGGGACAGGGTGACCAATGAGCAGTTCTTC. The V call is TRBV5-1, the J call TRBJ2-1, with 9 bases fitting TRBD1. Germline CDR1 reads SGHRS; CDR2 reads YFSETQ. The CDR3 length is 15 residues. With V trimmed by 4 bases and J by 6 bases, 8 bases remained unmatched. The full variable domain, completed using reference TRBV5-1 and TRBJ2-1, is KAGVTQTPRYLIKTRGQQVTLSCSPISGHRSVSWYQQTPGQGLQFLFEYFSETQRNKGNFPGRFSGRQFSNSRSEMNVSTLELGDSALYLCASSNGDRVTNEQFFGPGTRLTVL.

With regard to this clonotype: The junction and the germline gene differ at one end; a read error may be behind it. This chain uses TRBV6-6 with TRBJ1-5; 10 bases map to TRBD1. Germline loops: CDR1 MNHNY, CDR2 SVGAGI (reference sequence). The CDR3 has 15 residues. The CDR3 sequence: CACSRGQGGNQPQHF. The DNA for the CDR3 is TGTGCCTGCAGTCGTGGACAGGGGGGCAATCAGCCCCAGCATTTT.

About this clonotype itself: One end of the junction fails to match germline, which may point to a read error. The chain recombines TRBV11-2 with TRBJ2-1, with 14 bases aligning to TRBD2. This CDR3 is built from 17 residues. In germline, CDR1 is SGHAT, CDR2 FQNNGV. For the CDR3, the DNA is TGTACCAGCAGCAGGAGACTAGCGGGGGGGCCGGGGGATGGGCAGTTCTTC. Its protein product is CTSSRRLAGGPGDGQFF.

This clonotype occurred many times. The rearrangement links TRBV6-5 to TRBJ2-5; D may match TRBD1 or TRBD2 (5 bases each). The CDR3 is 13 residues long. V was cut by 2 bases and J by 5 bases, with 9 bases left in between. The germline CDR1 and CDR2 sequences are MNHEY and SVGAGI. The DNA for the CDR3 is TGTGCCAGCAGTTACAGAGGGGAGGAGACCCAGTACTTC. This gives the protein CASSYRGEETQYF.

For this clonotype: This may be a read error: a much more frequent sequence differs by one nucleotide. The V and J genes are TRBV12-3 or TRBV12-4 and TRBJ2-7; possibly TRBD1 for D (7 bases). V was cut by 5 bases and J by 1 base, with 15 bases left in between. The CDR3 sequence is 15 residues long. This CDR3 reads CASSPGSGGSYEQYF. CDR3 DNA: TGTGCCAGCAGTCCCGGGTCAGGGGGGTCCTACGAGCAGTACTTC.

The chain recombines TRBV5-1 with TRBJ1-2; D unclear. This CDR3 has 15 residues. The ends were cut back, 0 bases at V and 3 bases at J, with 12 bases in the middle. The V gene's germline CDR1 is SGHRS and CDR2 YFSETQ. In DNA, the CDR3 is TGCGCCAGCAGCTTGGGAGTAGGACGGGACTATGGCTACACCTTC. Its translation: CASSLGVGRDYGYTF.

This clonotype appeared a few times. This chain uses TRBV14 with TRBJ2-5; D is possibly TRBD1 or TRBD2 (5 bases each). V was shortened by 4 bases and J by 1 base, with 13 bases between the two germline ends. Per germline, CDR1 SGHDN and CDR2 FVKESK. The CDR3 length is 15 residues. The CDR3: CASSRILGTQETQYF. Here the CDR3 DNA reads TGTGCCAGCAGCCGAATTCTCGGGACCCAAGAGACCCAGTACTTC.

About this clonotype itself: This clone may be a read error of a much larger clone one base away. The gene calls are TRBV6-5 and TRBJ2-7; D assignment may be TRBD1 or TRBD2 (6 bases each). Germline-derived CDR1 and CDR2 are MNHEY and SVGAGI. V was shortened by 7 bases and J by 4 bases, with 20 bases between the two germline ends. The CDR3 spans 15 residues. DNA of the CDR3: TGTGCCAGCACCCGCGCGGGCAGGGGAGGATACGAGCAGTACTTC. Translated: CASTRAGRGGYEQYF.

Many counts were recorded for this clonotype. The chain's CDR3 is CSVGEGDSPLHF. CDR3 bases: TGCAGCGTTGGTGAGGGAGATTCACCCCTCCACTTT. The gene calls are TRBV29-1 and TRBJ1-6, with D unclear. The CDR3 is 12 amino acids. Per the germline V gene, CDR1 is SQVTM and CDR2 is ANQGSEA. With 4 bases removed from V and 8 bases from J, the gap between germline ends came to 9 bases. The entire variable domain, with the rest obtained from reference TRBV29-1 and TRBJ1-6, is as follows: SAVISQKPSRDICQRGTSLTIQCQVDSQVTMMFWYRQQPGQSLTLIATANQGSEATYESGFVIDKFPISRPNLTFSTLTVSNMSPEDSSIYLCSVGEGDSPLHFGNGTRLTVT.

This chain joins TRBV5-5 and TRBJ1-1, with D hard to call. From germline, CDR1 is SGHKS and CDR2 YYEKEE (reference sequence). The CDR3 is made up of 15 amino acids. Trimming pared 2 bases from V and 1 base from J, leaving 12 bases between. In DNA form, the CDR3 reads TGTGCCAGCAGCTTTGGACTCAGGAGGAACACTGAAGCTTTCTTT. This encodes CASSFGLRRNTEAFF. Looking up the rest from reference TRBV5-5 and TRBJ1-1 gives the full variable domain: DAGVTQSPTHLIKTRGQQVTLRCSPISGHKSVSWYQQVLGQGPQFIFQYYEKEERGRGNFPDRFSARQFPNYSSELNVNALLLGDSALYLCASSFGLRRNTEAFFGQGTRLTVV.

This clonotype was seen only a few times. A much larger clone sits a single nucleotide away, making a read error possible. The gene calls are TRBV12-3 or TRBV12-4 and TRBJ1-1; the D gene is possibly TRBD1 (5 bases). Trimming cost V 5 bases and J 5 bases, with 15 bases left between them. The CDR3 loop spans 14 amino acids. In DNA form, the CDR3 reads TGTGCCAGCAGTACCCTAGGACGGGGGACTGAAGCTTTCTTT. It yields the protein CASSTLGRGTEAFF.

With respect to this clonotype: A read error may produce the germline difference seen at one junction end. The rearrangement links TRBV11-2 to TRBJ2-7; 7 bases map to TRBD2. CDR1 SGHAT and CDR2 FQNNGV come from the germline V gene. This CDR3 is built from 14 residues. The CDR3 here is CVSSFGRAPYEQYF. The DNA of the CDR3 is TGTGTCAGCAGCTTTGGGAGGGCCCCCTACGAGCAGTACTTC.

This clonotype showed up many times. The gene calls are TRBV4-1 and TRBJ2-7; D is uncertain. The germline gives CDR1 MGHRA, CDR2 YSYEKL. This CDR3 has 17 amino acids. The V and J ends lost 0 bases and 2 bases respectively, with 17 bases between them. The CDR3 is CASSQDRGGVGTYEQYF. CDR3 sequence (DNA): TGCGCCAGCAGCCAAGACCGCGGCGGAGTTGGGACCTACGAGCAGTACTTC.

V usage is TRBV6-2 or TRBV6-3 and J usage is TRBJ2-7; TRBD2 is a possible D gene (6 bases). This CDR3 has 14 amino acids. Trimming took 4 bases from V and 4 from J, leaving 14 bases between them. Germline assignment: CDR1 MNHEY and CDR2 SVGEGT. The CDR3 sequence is CASSLLADHYEQYF. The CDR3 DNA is TGTGCCAGCAGTTTGTTAGCGGACCATTACGAGCAGTACTTC.

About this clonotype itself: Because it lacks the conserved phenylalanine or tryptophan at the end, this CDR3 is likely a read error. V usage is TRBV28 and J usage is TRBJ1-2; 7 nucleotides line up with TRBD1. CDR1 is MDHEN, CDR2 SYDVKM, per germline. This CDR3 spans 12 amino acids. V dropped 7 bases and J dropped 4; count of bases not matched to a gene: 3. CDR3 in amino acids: CASIRGGYGYTL. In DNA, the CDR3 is TGTGCCAGCATCAGGGGGGGCTATGGCTACACCCTC.